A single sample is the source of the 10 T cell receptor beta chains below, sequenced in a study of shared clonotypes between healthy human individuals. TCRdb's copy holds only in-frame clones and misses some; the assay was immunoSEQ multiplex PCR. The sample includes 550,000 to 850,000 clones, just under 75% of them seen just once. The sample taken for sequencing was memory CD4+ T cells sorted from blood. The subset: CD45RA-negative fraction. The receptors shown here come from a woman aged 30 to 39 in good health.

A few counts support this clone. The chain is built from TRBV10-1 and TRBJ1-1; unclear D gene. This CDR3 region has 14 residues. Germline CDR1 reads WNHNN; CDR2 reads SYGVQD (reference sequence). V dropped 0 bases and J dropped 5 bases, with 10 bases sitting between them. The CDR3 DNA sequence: TGCGCCAGCAGTGAGTCGATCGGCTCGACTGAAGCTTTCTTT. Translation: CASSESIGSTEAFF.

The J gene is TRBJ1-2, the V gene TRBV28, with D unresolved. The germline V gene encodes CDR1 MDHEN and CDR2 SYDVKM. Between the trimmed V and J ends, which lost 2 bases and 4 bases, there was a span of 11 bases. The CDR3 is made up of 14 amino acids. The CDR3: CASSLMGRLYGYTF. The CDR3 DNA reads TGTGCCAGCAGTTTAATGGGTCGACTCTATGGCTACACCTTC.

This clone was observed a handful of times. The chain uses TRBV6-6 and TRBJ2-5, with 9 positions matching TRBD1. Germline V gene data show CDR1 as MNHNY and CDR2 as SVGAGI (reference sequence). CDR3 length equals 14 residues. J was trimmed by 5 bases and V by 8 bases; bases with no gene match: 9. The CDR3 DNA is TGTGCCAGCGCCCGACAGGGGGACAGGGAGACCCAGTACTTC. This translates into CASARQGDRETQYF.

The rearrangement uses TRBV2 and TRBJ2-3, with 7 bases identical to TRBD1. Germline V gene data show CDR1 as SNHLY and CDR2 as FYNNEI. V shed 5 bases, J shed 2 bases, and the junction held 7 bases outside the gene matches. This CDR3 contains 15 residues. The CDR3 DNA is TGTGCCAGCAGTACCGACAGGGTGCCCACAGATACGCAGTATTTT. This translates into CASSTDRVPTDTQYF. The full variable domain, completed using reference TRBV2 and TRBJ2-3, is EPEVTQTPSHQVTQMGQEVILRCVPISNHLYFYWYRQILGQKVEFLVSFYNNEISEKSEIFDDQFSVERPDGSNFTLKIRSTKLEDSAMYFCASSTDRVPTDTQYFGPGTRLTVL.

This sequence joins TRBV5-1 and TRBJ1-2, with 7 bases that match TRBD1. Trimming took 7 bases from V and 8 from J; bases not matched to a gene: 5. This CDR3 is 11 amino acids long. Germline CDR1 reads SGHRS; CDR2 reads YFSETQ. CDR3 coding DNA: TGCGCCAGCCGTTACAGGGGCGGCTACACCTTC. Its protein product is CASRYRGGYTF.

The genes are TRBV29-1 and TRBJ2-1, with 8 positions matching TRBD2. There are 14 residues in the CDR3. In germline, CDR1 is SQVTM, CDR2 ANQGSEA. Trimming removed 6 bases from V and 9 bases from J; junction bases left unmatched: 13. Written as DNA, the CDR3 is TGCAGCGTGGGGGGAGCGGGAGCGGGAGCTGAGCAGTTCTTC. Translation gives CSVGGAGAGAEQFF.

The CDR3 loop is CASSLSGRGPIAKNIQYF. CDR3 coding DNA: TGTGCCAGCAGTTTATCGGGCCGGGGGCCTATAGCCAAAAACATTCAGTACTTC. This chain uses TRBV27 with TRBJ2-4; D is perhaps TRBD1 or TRBD2 (6 bases each). This CDR3 comprises 18 residues. The germline V gene has CDR1 MNHEY and CDR2 SMNVEV (reference sequence). V shed 0 bases and J shed 0 bases, with 15 bases lying between them.

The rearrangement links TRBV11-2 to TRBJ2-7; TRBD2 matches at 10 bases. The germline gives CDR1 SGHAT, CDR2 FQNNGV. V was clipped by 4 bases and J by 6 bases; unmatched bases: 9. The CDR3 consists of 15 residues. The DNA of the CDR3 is TGTGCCAGCAGCTATCGACTAGCGGGTGGAGGCGAGCAGTACTTC. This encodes CASSYRLAGGGEQYF.

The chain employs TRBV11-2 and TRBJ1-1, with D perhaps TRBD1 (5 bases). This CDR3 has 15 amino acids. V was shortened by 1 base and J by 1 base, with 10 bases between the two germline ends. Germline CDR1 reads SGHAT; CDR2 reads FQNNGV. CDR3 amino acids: CASSLAGTGNTEAFF. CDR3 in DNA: TGTGCCAGCAGCTTAGCCGGGACGGGGAACACTGAAGCTTTCTTT.

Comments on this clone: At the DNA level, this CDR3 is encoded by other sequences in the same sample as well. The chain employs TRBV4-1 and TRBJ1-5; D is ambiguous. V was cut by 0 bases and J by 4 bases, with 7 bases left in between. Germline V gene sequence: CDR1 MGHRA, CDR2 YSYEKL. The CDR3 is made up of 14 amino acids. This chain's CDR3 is CASSQDQSNQPQHF. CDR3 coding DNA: TGCGCCAGCAGCCAAGACCAATCGAATCAGCCCCAGCATTTT.